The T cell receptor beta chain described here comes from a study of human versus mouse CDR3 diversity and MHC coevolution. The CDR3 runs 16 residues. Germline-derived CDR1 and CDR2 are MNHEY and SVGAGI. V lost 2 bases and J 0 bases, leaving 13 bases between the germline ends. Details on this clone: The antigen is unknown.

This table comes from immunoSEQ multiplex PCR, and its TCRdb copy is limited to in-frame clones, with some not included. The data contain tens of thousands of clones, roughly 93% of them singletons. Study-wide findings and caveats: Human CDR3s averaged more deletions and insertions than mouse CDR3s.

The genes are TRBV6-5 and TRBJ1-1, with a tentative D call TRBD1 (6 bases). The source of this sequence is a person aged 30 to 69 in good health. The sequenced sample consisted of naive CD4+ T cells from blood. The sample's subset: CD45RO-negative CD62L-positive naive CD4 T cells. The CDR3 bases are TGTGCCAGCAGTTACCAGAGGGGGGGAGTGAACACTGAAGCTTTCTTT. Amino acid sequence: CASSYQRGGVNTEAFF.